Each of the 10 T cell receptor beta chains below was sequenced from the same sample in a study of T cells in Graves' hyperthyroidism and ophthalmopathy. TCR beta CDR3 sequences were amplified from RNA transcripts. Researchers ran a first-round RT-PCR on the TCR CDR3 using the HTBI primer set. TCRdb recomputed calls from the multiplex PCR reads with MiXCR, one row per CDR3 protein. Counted here are some 580,000 distinct CDR3 sequences, approximately 16% occurring once; the ten biggest clones make up 2.5% to 4%. The sample consisted of blood. These receptors originate from a woman in her thirties or forties with Graves' ophthalmopathy.

This clonotype was seen many times. The V and J genes are TRBV28 and TRBJ2-3; TRBD2 matches 7 bases. Germline V gene sequence: CDR1 MDHEN, CDR2 SYDVKM. CDR3 length: 15 amino acids. The junction had 3 bases not matched to a gene; V was cut back by 3 bases and J by 0 bases. CDR3 in DNA: TGTGCCAGCAGTTTCGGCGGGAGAAGCACAGATACGCAGTATTTT. This codes for CASSFGGRSTDTQYF.

This clonotype was recorded a few times. V usage is TRBV11-2 and J usage is TRBJ2-2; TRBD1 might be the D (5 bases). Trimming took 8 bases from V and 1 from J, leaving 8 bases between them. This CDR3 region has 13 residues. Per germline, CDR1 SGHAT and CDR2 FQNNGV. This CDR3 reads CASPTENTGELFF. The CDR3 bases are TGTGCCAGCCCGACAGAGAACACCGGGGAGCTGTTTTTT.

In its sample, this clonotype was seen a few times. The rearrangement links TRBV10-3 to TRBJ2-3, with 8 bases lining up with TRBD1. With 4 bases clipped from V and 0 bases from J, the junction kept 0 bases outside the gene matches. This CDR3 has 14 residues. Germline V gene sequence: CDR1 ENHRY, CDR2 SYGVKD. The CDR3 nucleotides are TGTGCCATCAGTGGACAGGGGAGCACAGATACGCAGTATTTT. Its translation is CAISGQGSTDTQYF.

This clonotype turned up a few times. V gene TRBV7-2 combines with J gene TRBJ1-4; perhaps TRBD1 as D (5 bases). Trimming removed 1 base at V and 3 bases at J, with 15 bases between. This CDR3 has 17 amino acids. CDR1 and CDR2 from the germline V gene are SGHTA and FQGNSA. As DNA, the CDR3 is TGTGCCAGCAGCTTAGGGAAAGGGACGGGTTCTAATGAAAAACTGTTTTTT. Residues: CASSLGKGTGSNEKLFF.

There are many counts of this clonotype. CDR3 amino acids: CASSSRDRTNYGYTF. In DNA, the CDR3 is TGTGCCAGCAGTTCCCGGGACAGAACTAACTATGGCTACACCTTC. The chain has TRBV6-1 and TRBJ1-2; 7 bases are shared with TRBD1. V lost 5 bases to trimming and J lost 0 bases; unmatched junction nucleotides: 6. Germline loops: CDR1 MNHNS, CDR2 SASEGT. CDR3 length: 15 amino acids.

The rearrangement uses TRBV19 and TRBJ1-5; D call uncertain. V gave up 0 bases and J gave up 4 bases, with 13 bases separating them. Germline-derived CDR1 and CDR2 are LNHDA and SQIVND (reference sequence). This CDR3 has 16 amino acids. The CDR3 DNA sequence: TGTGCCAGTAGTATAGATCTCTCTATCCAAAATCAGCCCCAGCATTTT. Protein sequence: CASSIDLSIQNQPQHF.

For this clonotype: It may be a read error: a sequence one base away is much more abundant. The chain recombines TRBV11-2 with TRBJ2-3; 14 bases match TRBD2. V lost 1 base to trimming and J lost 5 bases; unmatched junction nucleotides: 8. This CDR3 spans 18 amino acids. In germline, CDR1 is SGHAT, CDR2 FQNNGV. CDR3 bases: TGTGCCAGCAGCTTAGGTCGACTAGCGGGGGGGCCTAAAGATACGCAGTATTTT. Protein sequence: CASSLGRLAGGPKDTQYF.

This clonotype was seen ten or more times. J is TRBJ1-5 and V is TRBV6-1; the match to TRBD1 covers 9 bases. Germline CDR1 is MNHNS and CDR2 is SASEGT. With 6 bases clipped from V and 5 bases from J, the junction kept 2 bases outside the gene matches. This CDR3 is 13 amino acids long. The CDR3 loop is CASRRTGDQPQHF. CDR3 DNA sequence: TGTGCCAGCAGGAGGACAGGGGATCAGCCCCAGCATTTT.

The table lists this clonotype with many counts. The genes are TRBV28 and TRBJ1-1; TRBD1 matches at 11 bases. Germline assignment: CDR1 MDHEN and CDR2 SYDVKM. This CDR3 contains 15 residues. J was trimmed by 4 bases and V by 5 bases; bases with no gene match: 6. The CDR3 DNA follows: TGTGCCAGCAGTGTCCCCGGGACAGGGGGCACTGAAGCTTTCTTT. It encodes CASSVPGTGGTEAFF.

Regarding this clonotype: A much larger clone sits a single nucleotide away, making a read error possible. J is TRBJ2-1 and V is TRBV11-1, with TRBD2 as a possible D gene (7 bases). Germline CDR1 and CDR2: SGHAT and FQDESV (reference sequence). V was trimmed by 5 bases and J by 4 bases, leaving 15 bases between them. This CDR3 is built from 15 residues. The CDR3 DNA sequence: TGTGCCAGCAGCCTAGGGGGGGTCGGGTACAATGAGCAGTTCTTC. Translated, it gives CASSLGGVGYNEQFF.